This TCR beta chain comes out of a study of T cell responses to AZD1222 COVID-19 vaccine. This CDR3 spans 12 amino acids. In germline, CDR1 is MDHEN, CDR2 SYDVKM. V lost 7 bases and J 1 base, leaving 4 bases between the germline ends. As to this clone: Its antigen is as yet unknown.

Using immunoSEQ multiplex PCR, the repertoire was profiled, and TCRdb retains in-frame clones only, with some absent. Of 85,000 to 90,000 clones in the sample, around 90% were seen once. General observations from the study: Spike was spanned by vaccine-associated CD4 TCRs, which were dominant at 160-218 and 743-854. Nearly half of spike-specific TCRs reportedly target variant regions that are unmutated in the B.1.351 and B.1.1.7 variants. Baseline seropositivity characterized only six AZD1222 recipients.

This TCR was sampled from an adult in good health. The chain combines TRBV28 with TRBJ2-2; D not certain. The sample consisted of peripheral blood, taken on day 0 of AZD1222 vaccination. DNA of the CDR3: TGTGCCAGCATCGGGAACACCGGGGAGCTGTTTTTT. The encoded protein is CASIGNTGELFF.